Each of the 19 T cell receptor beta chains below was sequenced from the same sample in a study of T cell changes during pregnancy in multiple sclerosis. This table comes from immunoSEQ multiplex PCR, and its TCRdb copy is limited to in-frame clones, with some not included. The data contain about 60,000 clones, roughly 89% of them seen just once; the ten biggest clones take up roughly 0.48%. Sequencing used CD4+ T cells from peripheral blood mononuclear cells, obtained after pregnancy. The receptor set was obtained from a female donor in good health, enrolled as a control in a pregnancy study.

V and J are TRBV30 and TRBJ2-2, with 7 positions matching TRBD2. The J segment lost 2 bases and the V segment lost 6 bases, leaving 6 bases of the junction unmatched. Germline V lookup: CDR1 GTSNPN, CDR2 SVGIG (reference sequence). The CDR3 spans 14 residues. The CDR3 loop is CACTSGVNTGELFF. The CDR3 bases are TGTGCCTGTACAAGCGGGGTAAACACCGGGGAGCTGTTTTTT.

A note on this clone: In the same sample, other DNA sequences code for this CDR3. The chain couples TRBV27 to TRBJ1-1; D call uncertain. Trimming removed 3 bases at V and 2 bases at J, with 7 bases between. This CDR3 contains 13 residues. CDR1 is MNHEY, CDR2 SMNVEV, per germline (reference sequence). The CDR3 protein is CASSFRLNTEAFF. In DNA, the CDR3 is TGTGCCAGCAGTTTCAGGCTTAACACTGAAGCTTTCTTT.

V is TRBV12-5 and J is TRBJ1-2, with a tentative D call TRBD1 (5 bases). Germline V gives CDR1 LGHNT, CDR2 FRNRAP. V was cut by 3 bases and J by 4 bases, with 15 bases left in between. The CDR3 consists of 15 residues. CDR3 coding DNA: TGTGCTAGTGGTTTATCGGGCCAGGGTGCCTATGGCTACACCTTC. This encodes CASGLSGQGAYGYTF.

This chain uses TRBV5-1 with TRBJ1-4; D is undetermined. The CDR3 sequence is 14 residues long. Trimming removed 1 base from V and 8 bases from J, with 12 bases in between. CDR1 and CDR2 from the germline V gene are SGHRS and YFSETQ. The CDR3 sequence: CASSLSGIKEKLFF. CDR3 bases: TGCGCCAGCAGCTTGTCGGGGATCAAGGAAAAACTGTTTTTT.

The chain links TRBV9 to TRBJ2-1, with 7 bases that match TRBD2. The germline V gene encodes CDR1 SGDLS and CDR2 YYNGEE. V lost 0 bases and J lost 0; bases outside the gene matches: 3. CDR3 size: 16 residues. Here the CDR3 DNA reads TGTGCCAGCAGCGTAGTTGGCGGGGGCTCCTACAATGAGCAGTTCTTC. Translation gives CASSVVGGGSYNEQFF.

The chain carries TRBV7-3 and TRBJ2-1; D unresolved. Germline CDR1 is SGHTA and CDR2 is FQGTGA. There are 14 residues in the CDR3. With 4 bases removed from V and 5 bases from J, the gap between germline ends came to 12 bases. CDR3: CASSSFPTDNEQFF. CDR3 nucleotide sequence: TGTGCCAGCAGCTCCTTCCCGACTGACAATGAGCAGTTCTTC.

The chain has TRBV7-2 and TRBJ1-6, with D perhaps matching TRBD1 (5 bases). There are 15 residues in the CDR3. The ends were cut back, 4 bases at V and 7 bases at J, with 14 bases in the middle. Germline-derived CDR1 and CDR2 are SGHTA and FQGNSA. CDR3 sequence reads: CASSSPGLTNSPLHF. DNA for the CDR3: TGTGCCAGCAGCTCACCGGGACTAACGAATTCACCCCTCCACTTT.

The chain carries TRBV30 and TRBJ1-6, with 10 bases fitting TRBD1. V shed 5 bases and J 9 bases; nucleotides not matched to a gene: 10. The CDR3 is 15 residues long. CDR1 GTSNPN and CDR2 SVGIG come from the germline V gene (reference sequence). CDR3 sequence reads: CAWGRMGQGISPLHF. CDR3 nucleotide sequence: TGTGCCTGGGGGAGGATGGGACAGGGGATTTCACCCCTCCACTTT.

This clone was detected only once. The chain has TRBV5-6 and TRBJ2-1, with 10 bases matching TRBD2. CDR3 size: 15 residues. Per the germline V gene, CDR1 is SGHDT and CDR2 is YYEEEE. V gave up 0 bases and J gave up 7 bases; unmatched junction bases: 4. In DNA, the CDR3 is TGTGCCAGCAGCTTGGAGCGGGGGGGCGTTAATGAGCAGTTCTTC. It codes for CASSLERGGVNEQFF.

The chain combines TRBV28 with TRBJ1-2; tentatively, D is TRBD1 (6 bases). Trimming stripped 3 bases from V and 3 bases from J, with 11 bases between. The CDR3 has 14 residues. Per germline, CDR1 MDHEN and CDR2 SYDVKM. This chain's CDR3 is CASSLEGGDYGYTF. Here the CDR3 DNA reads TGTGCCAGCAGTTTGGAAGGGGGAGACTATGGCTACACCTTC.

The chain links TRBV7-3 to TRBJ1-2; tentative D call: TRBD1 (5 bases). CDR1 is SGHTA and CDR2 is FQGTGA in the germline V gene. Trimming left V 5 bases short and J 5 bases short, with 12 bases between. The CDR3 extends over 13 amino acids. DNA for the CDR3: TGTGCCAGCAGCCCAGGACAAGAATATGGCTACACCTTC. It encodes CASSPGQEYGYTF.

There are a few counts of this clone. The genes are TRBV19 and TRBJ1-1; 7 nucleotides match TRBD1. Per germline, CDR1 LNHDA and CDR2 SQIVND (reference sequence). V shed 6 bases, J shed 1 base, and the junction held 5 bases outside the gene matches. The CDR3 has 14 residues. CDR3 DNA: TGTGCCAGTAGACAGGGGTTTGGGAACACTGAAGCTTTCTTT. Its protein product is CASRQGFGNTEAFF.

The chain joins TRBV7-8 to TRBJ1-1, with 9 bases matching TRBD1. Germline assignment: CDR1 SGHVS and CDR2 FQNEAQ. The CDR3 spans 15 residues. Germline trimming cut 3 bases from V and 4 bases from J; bases unmatched to any gene: 6. The CDR3 loop is CASSLERQGGTEAFF. The CDR3 nucleotides are TGTGCCAGCAGCTTGGAGAGACAGGGGGGCACTGAAGCTTTCTTT.

V usage is TRBV5-1 and J usage is TRBJ2-7, with 9 nucleotides matching TRBD1. Looked up from germline, CDR1 is SGHRS and CDR2 is YFSETQ. CDR3 length: 14 residues. The V gene end was trimmed by 4 bases and the J gene end by 4 bases; junction bases not matched to a gene: 6. CDR3 sequence: CASSPAGTGYEQYF. In DNA, the CDR3 is TGCGCCAGCAGCCCGGCCGGGACAGGGTACGAGCAGTACTTC.

The chain uses TRBV5-4 and TRBJ2-1, with 16 bases matching TRBD2. After removal of 4 bases from V and 7 bases from J, the junction contained 8 bases not matched to a gene. Germline loops: CDR1 SGHNT, CDR2 YYREEE (reference sequence). This CDR3 is built from 17 residues. The CDR3 bases are TGTGCCAGCAGCCCCGGGACTAGCGGGGGGGCCAGAAATGAGCAGTTCTTC. Residues: CASSPGTSGGARNEQFF.

The genes are TRBV30 and TRBJ1-2; D ambiguous. Germline V CDR1 and CDR2: GTSNPN, SVGIG (reference sequence). Trimming removed 0 bases from V and 4 bases from J, with 6 bases in between. This CDR3 spans 12 amino acids. The CDR3 nucleotides are TGTGCCTGGAGTGTACCCGGCTATGGCTACACCTTC. This gives the protein CAWSVPGYGYTF.

This clone showed up just a few times. The rearrangement uses TRBV29-1 and TRBJ1-2; D is possibly TRBD1 (5 bases). Germline V lookup: CDR1 SQVTM, CDR2 ANQGSEA. This CDR3 spans 11 amino acids. V was pared by 8 bases and J by 8 bases, with 15 bases between. CDR3 bases: TGCAGCTCTTCGGGGGGATGGGGCTACACCTTC. Translating it yields CSSSGGWGYTF.

CDR3 residues: CASNRLRVSYEQYF. In DNA, the CDR3 is TGTGCCAGCAACAGACTCAGGGTCTCCTACGAGCAGTACTTC. This chain connects TRBV7-9 to TRBJ2-7; D perhaps matches TRBD1 (5 bases). Germline CDR1 reads SEHNR; CDR2 reads FQNEAQ (reference sequence). V lost 7 bases and J lost 0, with 13 bases in between. The CDR3 covers 14 residues.

This clone was recorded only once. The chain joins TRBV19 to TRBJ2-7; 10 positions match TRBD1. V lost 3 bases and J lost 6; bases outside the gene matches: 17. The CDR3 consists of 18 residues. In germline, CDR1 is LNHDA, CDR2 SQIVND (reference sequence). Here the CDR3 reads CASSISHGDRGRSGEQYF. The CDR3 DNA is TGTGCCAGTAGTATCTCCCATGGCGACAGGGGGCGGTCGGGCGAGCAGTACTTC.